These T cell receptor beta chains were read from a single sample in a study of T cells in Graves' hyperthyroidism and ophthalmopathy. TCRdb used MiXCR to reprocess the multiplex PCR reads, holding one entry per CDR3 protein. The sample lists over 500,000 distinct CDR3 sequences, more than 15% seen once, with roughly 15% in the top ten. Sample: blood. The receptors originated from a woman aged 18-30 years with Graves' ophthalmopathy. Each CDR3 is given with its conserved first and last residue. The D gene is left open where the match is weak. Size is stated for part of the rows, as once, few or many counts, or as a class when the clone is expanded.

TRBJ2-2 . TRBV20-1 few CSARDKGFNTGELFF TGCAGTGCTAGAGATAAAGGGTTTAACACCGGGGAGCTGTTTTTT
TRBJ2-7 . TRBV29-1 few CSVEAGIPYEQYF TGCAGCGTTGAGGCGGGGATACCCTACGAGCAGTACTTC
TRBJ2-6 . TRBV28 . CASSFRYFGPGANVLTF TGTGCCAGCAGTTTTCGTTACTTCGGGCCTGGGGCCAACGTCCTGACTTTC
TRBJ2-7 . TRBV4-3 . CASSQRVGYEQYF TGCGCCAGCAGCCAAAGGGTCGGTTACGAGCAGTACTTC
TRBJ1-5 . TRBV28 . CASSYRNQPQHF TGTGCCAGCAGTTACAGAAATCAGCCCCAGCATTTT
TRBJ1-5 . TRBV27 many CASSFAGSQPQHF TGTGCCAGCAGTTTCGCAGGTAGTCAGCCCCAGCATTTT
TRBJ2-3 TRBD2 TRBV20-1 few CSARGQRERGDTQYF TGCAGTGCTAGAGGACAGCGGGAGCGAGGGGATACGCAGTATTTT
TRBJ2-1 TRBD2 TRBV19 . CASSGGVEQFF TGTGCCAGTAGTGGGGGGGTTGAGCAGTTCTTC
TRBJ1-2 . TRBV27 many CASSPYPEGTPGFYGYTF TGTGCCAGCAGTCCCTACCCAGAGGGGACGCCCGGGTTCTATGGCTACACCTTC
TRBJ2-5 TRBD1 TRBV11-2 many CASSSDRVAVQETQYF TGTGCCAGCAGCTCTGACAGGGTCGCGGTCCAAGAGACCCAGTACTTC
TRBJ2-1 . TRBV7-9 . CASSPPGLAYEQFF TGTGCCAGCAGCCCGCCAGGACTCGCCTACGAGCAGTTCTTC
TRBJ2-7 . TRBV4-3 few CASSQGQQHTISYEQYF TGCGCCAGCAGCCAAGGACAGCAGCACACGATCTCCTACGAGCAGTACTTC
TRBJ2-1 TRBD2 TRBV20-1 many CSASPGLVRNEQFF TGCAGTGCGTCTCCGGGACTAGTAAGGAATGAGCAGTTCTTC
TRBJ2-7 . TRBV19 . CASSIGIGRAAVYEQYF TGTGCCAGTAGTATTGGTATCGGTCGGGCGGCCGTCTACGAGCAGTACTTC
TRBJ2-3 TRBD2 TRBV24-1 . CATSDSVVRGGPFSTDTQYF TGTGCCACCAGTGATTCCGTCGTGCGGGGGGGCCCCTTCAGCACAGATACGCAGTATTTT
TRBJ2-7 . TRBV4-1 . CASSQDRRSFYEQYF TGCGCCAGCAGCCAAGATCGACGGTCGTTCTACGAGCAGTACTTC
TRBJ2-2 . TRBV9 few CASSVSPATGTRNTGELFF TGTGCCAGCAGCGTGTCGCCGGCAACCGGGACAAGGAACACCGGGGAGCTGTTTTTT
TRBJ2-7 TRBD2 TRBV28 many CASSRQFGTRGPEQYF TGTGCCAGCAGTCGGCAATTCGGGACTAGAGGACCCGAGCAGTACTTC
TRBJ2-7 TRBD1 TRBV27 many CATSAGTGNTYEQYF TGTGCCACATCGGCCGGGACAGGGAATACCTACGAGCAGTACTTC
TRBJ2-5 . TRBV19 many CASSMDRNQETQYF TGTGCCAGTAGTATGGACAGAAACCAAGAGACCCAGTACTTC
TRBJ2-2 . TRBV12-3/TRBV12-4 many CASTPIRTGELFF TGTGCCAGCACTCCGATCCGCACCGGGGAGCTGTTTTTT
TRBJ1-1 . TRBV18 many CASSLLHGNTEAFF TGTGCCAGCTCACTATTACACGGGAACACTGAAGCTTTCTTT
TRBJ2-7 . TRBV10-3 . CAISGGPPGSYEQYF TGTGCCATCAGTGGGGGGCCACCCGGCTCCTACGAGCAGTACTTC
TRBJ2-7 TRBD2 TRBV19 few CASSMASGSYEQYF TGTGCCAGTAGTATGGCTAGCGGTTCCTACGAGCAGTACTTC
TRBJ2-1 . TRBV28 many CASSLYYREDNEQFF TGTGCCAGCAGTTTATACTACAGGGAAGACAATGAGCAGTTCTTC
TRBJ2-3 . TRBV20-1 . CSARGVGGTDTQYF TGCAGTGCTAGAGGAGTCGGGGGCACAGATACGCAGTATTTT
TRBJ2-3 TRBD2 TRBV7-9 . CASSLRLAGSSDTQYF TGTGCCAGCAGCTTAAGACTAGCGGGATCATCAGATACGCAGTATTTT
TRBJ2-6 . TRBV5-5 . CASEAGGSGANVLTF TGTGCCAGCGAAGCAGGGGGGTCTGGGGCCAACGTCCTGACTTTC
TRBJ1-1 TRBD1 TRBV5-1 . CASSLGQGLRNTEAFF TGCGCCAGCAGCTTGGGACAGGGGCTTCGGAACACTGAAGCTTTCTTT
TRBJ2-2 TRBD2 TRBV18 few CASSPGRGDTGELFF TGTGCCAGCTCACCGGGGAGGGGCGACACCGGGGAGCTGTTTTTT
TRBJ2-7 . TRBV5-1 . CASSSGRSTYEQYF TGCGCCAGCAGCTCTGGGAGATCCACCTACGAGCAGTACTTC
TRBJ2-7 . TRBV28 many CASSPYNEQYF TGTGCCAGCAGTCCCTACAACGAGCAGTACTTC
TRBJ2-1 . TRBV28 many CASSRVAVNEQFF TGTGCCAGCTCCAGGGTCGCGGTGAATGAGCAGTTCTTC
TRBJ1-3 . TRBV13 few CASRVVASGGNTIYF TGTGCCAGCAGAGTTGTTGCCTCGGGTGGAAACACCATATATTTT
TRBJ2-7 . TRBV27 few CASSFLGTEQYF TGTGCCAGCAGTTTCCTCGGGACCGAGCAGTACTTC
TRBJ1-6 . TRBV20-1 many CSARDRSDSPLHF TGCAGTGCTAGAGACAGGTCAGATTCACCCCTCCACTTT
TRBJ1-2 . TRBV11-1 . CASSFETGNYGYTF TGTGCCAGCAGCTTCGAGACGGGCAACTATGGCTACACCTTC
TRBJ1-1 . TRBV7-2 many CASSFNGGDTEAFF TGTGCCAGCAGCTTCAACGGGGGGGACACTGAAGCTTTCTTT
TRBJ2-7 . TRBV6-6 many CASSYSIAGSYEQYF TGTGCCAGCAGTTACTCGATTGCAGGGAGCTACGAGCAGTACTTC
TRBJ1-2 TRBD1 TRBV5-6 . CASSWDRVYYGYTF TGTGCCAGCAGCTGGGACAGGGTCTACTATGGCTACACCTTC
TRBJ1-5 . TRBV11-2 many CASSSHDSSNQPQHF TGTGCCAGCAGTTCCCACGACAGTAGCAATCAGCCCCAGCATTTT
TRBJ2-3 . TRBV19 few CASSTRELSTDTQYF TGTGCCAGTAGTACGAGGGAATTGAGCACAGATACGCAGTATTTT
TRBJ2-7 . TRBV7-9 many CASSLVGNPYEQYF TGTGCCAGCAGCTTAGTCGGGAACCCCTACGAGCAGTACTTC
TRBJ1-4 . TRBV20-1 . CSVAPGGADEKLFF TGCAGTGTTGCCCCGGGGGGGGCAGATGAAAAACTGTTTTTT
TRBJ2-1 . TRBV27 many CASSPRVANEQFF TGTGCCAGCAGTCCGAGGGTGGCCAATGAGCAGTTCTTC
TRBJ1-1 . TRBV4-2 few CASSQDLGLNTEAFF TGTGCCAGCAGCCAAGATCTGGGGCTTAACACTGAAGCTTTCTTT
TRBJ2-1 . TRBV30 many CAWSAYTGSPYNEQFF TGTGCCTGGAGTGCCTACACGGGGAGTCCCTACAATGAGCAGTTCTTC
TRBJ2-7 TRBD1 TRBV5-1 many CASSSPGQGLYEQYF TGCGCCAGCAGCTCACCGGGACAGGGCTTATACGAGCAGTACTTC
TRBJ2-7 . TRBV7-9 many CASSPGTQEQYF TGTGCCAGCAGCCCCGGGACGCAGGAGCAGTACTTC
TRBJ1-3 . TRBV20-1 many CSARYPLSGNTIYF TGCAGTGCTAGATATCCACTCTCTGGAAACACCATATATTTT
TRBJ2-5 TRBD2 TRBV7-3 many CASRTSGGNQETQYF TGTGCCAGCCGTACTAGCGGGGGGAACCAAGAGACCCAGTACTTC
TRBJ2-1 . TRBV4-1 few CASNDAQSSYNEQFF TGCGCCAGCAACGACGCCCAGAGCTCCTACAATGAGCAGTTCTTC
TRBJ2-5 . TRBV5-1 many CASSLEGLGRETQYF TGCGCCAGCAGCTTGGAGGGCCTCGGACGAGAGACCCAGTACTTC
TRBJ1-2 . TRBV30 few CACLGRGNYSYTF TGTGCCTGCCTTGGTCGGGGTAACTATAGCTACACCTTC